This T cell receptor (beta chain) was identified during a study of shared clonotypes between healthy human individuals. TCRdb's table, derived via immunoSEQ multiplex PCR, lists solely in-frame clones and lacks some. The repertoire holds about 2.4 million clones, with 90% to 95% as singletons. The trim removed 4 bases at V and 2 bases at J, leaving 5 bases unmatched. This CDR3 is 14 amino acids long. The germline CDR1 and CDR2 sequences are SGHRS and YFSETQ. This sequence joins TRBV5-1 and TRBJ2-7, with TRBD1 identical over 8 bases. This TCR derives from a man in his late teens or twenties in good health. Sequencing was carried out using naive CD4+ T cells sorted from blood. Documented subset: CD45RA+ positively selected. In DNA form, the CDR3 reads TGCGCCAGCAGCCCGACAGGGGTTGCCTACGAGCAGTACTTC. It specifies CASSPTGVAYEQYF.